This TCR beta chain was identified during a study of shared clonotypes between healthy human individuals. Germline V gene data show CDR1 as SGDLS and CDR2 as YYNGEE. The V gene end was trimmed by 0 bases and the J gene end by 9 bases; junction bases not matched to a gene: 7. The CDR3 is 15 amino acids. Repertoires were generated with immunoSEQ multiplex PCR, while TCRdb's copy carries only in-frame clones and drops some. This sample carries over 1.4 million clones, roughly 96% of them seen once, and the ten largest clones take roughly 1.1%. This TCR derives from a man aged 25-45 years in good health. Sequencing was done on a sample of naive CD4+ T cells sorted from blood. Noted subset: CD45RA+ positively selected. The rearrangement joins TRBV9 to TRBJ2-1, with TRBD2 matching over 9 bases. The CDR3, as DNA: TGTGCCAGCAGCGTAGGGGTAGCGGGAGAGGCTGAGCAGTTCTTC. Its protein product is CASSVGVAGEAEQFF.